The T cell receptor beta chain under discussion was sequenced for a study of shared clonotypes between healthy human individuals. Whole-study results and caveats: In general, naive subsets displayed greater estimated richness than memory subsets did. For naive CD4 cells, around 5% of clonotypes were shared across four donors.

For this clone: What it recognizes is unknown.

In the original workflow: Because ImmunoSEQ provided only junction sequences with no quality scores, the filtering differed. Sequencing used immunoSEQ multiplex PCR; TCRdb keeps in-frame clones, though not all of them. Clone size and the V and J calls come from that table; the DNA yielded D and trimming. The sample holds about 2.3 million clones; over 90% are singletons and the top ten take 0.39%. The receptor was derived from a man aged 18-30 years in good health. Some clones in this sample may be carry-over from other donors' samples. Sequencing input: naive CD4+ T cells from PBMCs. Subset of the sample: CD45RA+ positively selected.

The CDR3 coding sequence is TGCAGTGCTAGGGCCCCCGGGGAGCAGTACTTC. Translating gives CSARAPGEQYF. The chain is built from TRBV20-1 and TRBJ2-7; D is ambiguous. Germline CDR1 reads DFQATT; CDR2 reads SNEGSKA (reference sequence). The CDR3 contains 11 residues. V was cut by 3 bases and J by 7 bases, with 10 bases left in between.